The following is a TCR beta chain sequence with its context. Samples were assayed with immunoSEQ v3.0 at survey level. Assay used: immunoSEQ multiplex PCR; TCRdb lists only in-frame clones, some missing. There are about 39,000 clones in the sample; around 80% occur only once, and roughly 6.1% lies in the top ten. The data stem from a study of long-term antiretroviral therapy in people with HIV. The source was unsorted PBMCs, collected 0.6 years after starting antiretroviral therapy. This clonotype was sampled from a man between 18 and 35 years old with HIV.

The CDR3, as DNA: TGTGCCAGCAGTGTTCCGGGACAGGGCTATGGCTACACCTTC. This sequence encodes CASSVPGQGYGYTF. The chain recombines TRBV28 with TRBJ1-2; TRBD1 agrees at 9 bases. The CDR3 is 14 residues long. CDR1 is MDHEN, CDR2 SYDVKM, per germline. The V and J ends lost 5 bases and 4 bases, in that order; junction bases with no gene match: 5.